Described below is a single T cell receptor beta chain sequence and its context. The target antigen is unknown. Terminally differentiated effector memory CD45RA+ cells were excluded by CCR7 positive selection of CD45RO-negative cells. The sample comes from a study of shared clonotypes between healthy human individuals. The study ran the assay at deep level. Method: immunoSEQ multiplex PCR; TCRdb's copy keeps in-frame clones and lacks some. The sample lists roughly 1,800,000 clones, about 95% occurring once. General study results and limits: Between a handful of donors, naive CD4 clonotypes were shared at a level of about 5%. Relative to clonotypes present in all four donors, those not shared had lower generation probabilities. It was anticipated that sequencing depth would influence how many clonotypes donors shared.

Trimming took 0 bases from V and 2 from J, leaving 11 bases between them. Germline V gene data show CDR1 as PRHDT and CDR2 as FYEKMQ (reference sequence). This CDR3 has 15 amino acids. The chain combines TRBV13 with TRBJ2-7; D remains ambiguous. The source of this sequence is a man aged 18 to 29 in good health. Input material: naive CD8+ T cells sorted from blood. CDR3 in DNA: TGTGCCAGCAGCTTAGGGCAGGCCCCAGCCTACGAGCAGTACTTC. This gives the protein CASSLGQAPAYEQYF.